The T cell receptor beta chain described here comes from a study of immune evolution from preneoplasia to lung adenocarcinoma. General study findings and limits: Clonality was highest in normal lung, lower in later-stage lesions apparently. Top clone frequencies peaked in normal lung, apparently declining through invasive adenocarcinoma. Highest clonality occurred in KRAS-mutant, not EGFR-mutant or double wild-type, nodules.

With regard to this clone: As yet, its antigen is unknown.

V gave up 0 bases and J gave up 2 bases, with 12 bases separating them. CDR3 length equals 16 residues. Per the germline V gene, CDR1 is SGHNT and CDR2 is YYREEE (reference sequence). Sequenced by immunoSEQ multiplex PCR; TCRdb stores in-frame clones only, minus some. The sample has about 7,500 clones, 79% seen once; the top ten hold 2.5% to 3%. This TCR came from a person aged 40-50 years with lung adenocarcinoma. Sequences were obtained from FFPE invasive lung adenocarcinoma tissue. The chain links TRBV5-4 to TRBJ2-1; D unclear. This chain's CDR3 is CASSLERLPPYNEQFF. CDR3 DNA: TGTGCCAGCAGCTTGGAACGGCTCCCTCCCTACAATGAGCAGTTCTTC.